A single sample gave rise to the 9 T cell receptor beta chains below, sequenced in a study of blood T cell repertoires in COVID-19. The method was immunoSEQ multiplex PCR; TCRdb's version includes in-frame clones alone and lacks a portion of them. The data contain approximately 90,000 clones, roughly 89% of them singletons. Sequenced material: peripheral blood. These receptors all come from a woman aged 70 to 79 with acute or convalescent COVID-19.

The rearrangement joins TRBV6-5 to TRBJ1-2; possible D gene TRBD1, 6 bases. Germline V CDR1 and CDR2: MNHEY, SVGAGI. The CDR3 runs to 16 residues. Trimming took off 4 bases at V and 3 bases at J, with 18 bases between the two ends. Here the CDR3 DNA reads TGTGCCAGCAGTTCCGGAAGGGGGTTTGCCTACTATGGCTACACCTTC. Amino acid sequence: CASSSGRGFAYYGYTF.

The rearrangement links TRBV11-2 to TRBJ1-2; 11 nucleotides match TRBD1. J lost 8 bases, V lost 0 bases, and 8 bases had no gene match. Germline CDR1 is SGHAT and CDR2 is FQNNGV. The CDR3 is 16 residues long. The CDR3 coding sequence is TGTGCCAGCAGCTTAGAAGGGCGGGGACAGGGGGTCGGCTACACCTTC. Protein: CASSLEGRGQGVGYTF.

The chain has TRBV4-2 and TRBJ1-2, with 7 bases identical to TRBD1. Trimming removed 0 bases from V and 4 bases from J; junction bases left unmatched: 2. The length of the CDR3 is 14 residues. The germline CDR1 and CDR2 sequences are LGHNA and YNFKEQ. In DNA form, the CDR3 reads TGTGCCAGCAGCCAAGAGCCAGGGGGCTATGGCTACACCTTC. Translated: CASSQEPGGYGYTF.

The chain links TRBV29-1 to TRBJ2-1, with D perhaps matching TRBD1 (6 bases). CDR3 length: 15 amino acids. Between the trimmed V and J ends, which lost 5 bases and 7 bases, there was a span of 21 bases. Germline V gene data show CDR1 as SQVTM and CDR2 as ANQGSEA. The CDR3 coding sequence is TGCAGCGTTCCTATCAGGGGCCTCACCGATAATGAGCAGTTCTTC. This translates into CSVPIRGLTDNEQFF.

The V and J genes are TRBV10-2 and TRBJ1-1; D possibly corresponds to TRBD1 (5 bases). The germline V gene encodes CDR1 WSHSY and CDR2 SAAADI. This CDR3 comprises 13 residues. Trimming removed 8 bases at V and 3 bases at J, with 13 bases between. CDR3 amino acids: CASVRGGDTEAFF. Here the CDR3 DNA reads TGCGCCAGCGTTCGGGGGGGGGACACTGAAGCTTTCTTT.

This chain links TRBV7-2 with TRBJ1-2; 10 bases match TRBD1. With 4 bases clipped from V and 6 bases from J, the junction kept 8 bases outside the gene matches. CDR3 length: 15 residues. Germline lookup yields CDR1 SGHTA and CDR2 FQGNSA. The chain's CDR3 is CASSSRTGGNDGYTF. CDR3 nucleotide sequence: TGTGCCAGCAGCTCTCGGACAGGGGGAAACGATGGCTACACCTTC.

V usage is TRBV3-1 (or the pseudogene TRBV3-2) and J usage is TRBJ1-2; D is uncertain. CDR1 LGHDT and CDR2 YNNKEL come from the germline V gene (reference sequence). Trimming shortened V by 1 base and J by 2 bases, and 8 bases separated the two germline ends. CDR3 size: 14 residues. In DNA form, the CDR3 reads TGTGCCAGCAGCCAAGCCGGGGTAAACTATGGCTACACCTTC. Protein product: CASSQAGVNYGYTF.

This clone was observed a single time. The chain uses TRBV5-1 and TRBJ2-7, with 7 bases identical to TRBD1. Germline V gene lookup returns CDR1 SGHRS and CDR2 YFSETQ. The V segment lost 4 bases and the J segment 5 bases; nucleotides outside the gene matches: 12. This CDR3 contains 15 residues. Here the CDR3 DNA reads TGCGCCAGCAGCCCCCCCAAGACAGGGTCCAACGAGCAGTACTTC. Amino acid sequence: CASSPPKTGSNEQYF.

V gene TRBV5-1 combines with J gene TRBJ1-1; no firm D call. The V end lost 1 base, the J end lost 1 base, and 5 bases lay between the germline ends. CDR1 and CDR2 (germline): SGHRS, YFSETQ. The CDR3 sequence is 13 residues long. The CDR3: CASSLQENTEAFF. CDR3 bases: TGCGCCAGCAGCTTGCAGGAGAACACTGAAGCTTTCTTT.